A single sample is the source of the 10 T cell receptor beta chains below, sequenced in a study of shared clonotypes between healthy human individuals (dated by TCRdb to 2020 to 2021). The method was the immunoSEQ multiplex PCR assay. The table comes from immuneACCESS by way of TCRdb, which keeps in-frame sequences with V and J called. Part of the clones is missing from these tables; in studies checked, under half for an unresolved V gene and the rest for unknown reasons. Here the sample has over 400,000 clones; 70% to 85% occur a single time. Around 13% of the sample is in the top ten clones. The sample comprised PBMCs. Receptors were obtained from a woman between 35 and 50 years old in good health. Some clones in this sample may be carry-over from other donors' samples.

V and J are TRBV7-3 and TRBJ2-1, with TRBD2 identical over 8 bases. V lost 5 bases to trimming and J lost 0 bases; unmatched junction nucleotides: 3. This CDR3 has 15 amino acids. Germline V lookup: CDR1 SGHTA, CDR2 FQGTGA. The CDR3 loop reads CASSQTSDSYNEQFF. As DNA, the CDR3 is TGTGCCAGCAGCCAGACTAGCGACTCCTACAATGAGCAGTTCTTC.

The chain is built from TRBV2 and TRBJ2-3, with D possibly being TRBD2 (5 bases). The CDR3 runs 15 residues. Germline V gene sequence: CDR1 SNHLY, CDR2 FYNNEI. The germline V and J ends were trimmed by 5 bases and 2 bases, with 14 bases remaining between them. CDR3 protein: CASSFTRVVTDTQYF. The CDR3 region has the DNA TGTGCCAGCAGTTTCACGAGGGTCGTCACAGATACGCAGTATTTT. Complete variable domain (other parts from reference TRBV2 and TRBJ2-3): EPEVTQTPSHQVTQMGQEVILRCVPISNHLYFYWYRQILGQKVEFLVSFYNNEISEKSEIFDDQFSVERPDGSNFTLKIRSTKLEDSAMYFCASSFTRVVTDTQYFGPGTRLTVL.

Written as DNA, the CDR3 is TGTGCCAGCAGCAATGGGCTAGCGGGAGTCGATGAGCAGTTCTTC. It translates to CASSNGLAGVDEQFF. The chain uses TRBV21-1 and TRBJ2-1; no DNA check was done on the table's D call, TRBD2. TRBV21-1 is a listed pseudogene. There are 15 residues in the CDR3.

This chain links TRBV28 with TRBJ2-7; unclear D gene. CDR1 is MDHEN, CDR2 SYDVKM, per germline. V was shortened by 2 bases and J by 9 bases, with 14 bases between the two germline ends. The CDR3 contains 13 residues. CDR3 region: CASSLGAYLGQYF. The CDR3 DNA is TGTGCCAGCAGTTTAGGAGCCTATTTAGGGCAGTACTTC.

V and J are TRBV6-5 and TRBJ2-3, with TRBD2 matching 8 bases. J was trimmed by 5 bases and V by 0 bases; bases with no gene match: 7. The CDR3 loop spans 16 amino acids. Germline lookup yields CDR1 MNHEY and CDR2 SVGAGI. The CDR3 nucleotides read TGTGCCAGCAGTTACTCCGCGGGAGGAGGAGGAGATACGCAGTATTTT. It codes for CASSYSAGGGGDTQYF.

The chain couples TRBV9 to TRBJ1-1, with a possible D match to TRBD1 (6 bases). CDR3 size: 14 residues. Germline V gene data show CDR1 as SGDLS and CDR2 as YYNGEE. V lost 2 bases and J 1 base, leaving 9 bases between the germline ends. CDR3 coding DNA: TGTGCCAGCAGCGTCACAGGGCAGAACACTGAAGCTTTCTTT. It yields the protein CASSVTGQNTEAFF. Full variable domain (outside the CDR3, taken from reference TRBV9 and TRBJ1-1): DSGVTQTPKHLITATGQRVTLRCSPRSGDLSVYWYQQSLDQGLQFLIQYYNGEERAKGNILERFSAQQFPDLHSELNLSSLELGDSALYFCASSVTGQNTEAFFGQGTRLTVV.

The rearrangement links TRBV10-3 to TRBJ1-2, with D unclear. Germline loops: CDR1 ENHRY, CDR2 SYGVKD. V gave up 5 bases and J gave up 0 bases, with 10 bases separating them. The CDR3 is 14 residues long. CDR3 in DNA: TGTGCCATCAGTCTTGGACTGGCTAACTATGGCTACACCTTC. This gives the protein CAISLGLANYGYTF.

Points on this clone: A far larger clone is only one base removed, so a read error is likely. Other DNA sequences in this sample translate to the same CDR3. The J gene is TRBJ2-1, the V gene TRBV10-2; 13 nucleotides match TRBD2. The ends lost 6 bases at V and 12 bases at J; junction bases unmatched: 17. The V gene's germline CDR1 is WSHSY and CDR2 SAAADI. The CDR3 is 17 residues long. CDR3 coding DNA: TGCGCCAGCAGCGATCCTGGACTAGCGGGAGATAGCGGGAGGCAGTTCTTC. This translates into CASSDPGLAGDSGRQFF.

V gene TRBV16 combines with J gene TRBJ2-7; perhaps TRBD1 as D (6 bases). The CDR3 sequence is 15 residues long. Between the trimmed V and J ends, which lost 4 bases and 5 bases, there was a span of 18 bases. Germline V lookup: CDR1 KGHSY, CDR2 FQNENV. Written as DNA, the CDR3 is TGTGCCAGCAGCCGCTACAGGGTGAAGGGCGACGAGCAGTACTTC. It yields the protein CASSRYRVKGDEQYF.

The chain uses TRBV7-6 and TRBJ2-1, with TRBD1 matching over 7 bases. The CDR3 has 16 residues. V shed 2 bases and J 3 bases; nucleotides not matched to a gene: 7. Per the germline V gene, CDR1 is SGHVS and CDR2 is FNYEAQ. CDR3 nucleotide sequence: TGTGCCAGCAGCTTATTCCCGGGACAGCACTACAATGAGCAGTTCTTC. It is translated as CASSLFPGQHYNEQFF.